This T cell receptor (beta chain) comes out of a study of T cells in tumors after PD-1 blockade. On the study more broadly: Some patients also took daily vismodegib 150 mg during anti-PD-1 treatment.

Looked up from germline, CDR1 is MNHEY and CDR2 is SVGAGI. Trimming cost V 4 bases and J 7 bases; bases outside gene matches: 6. This CDR3 comprises 15 residues. As for this clone: What it binds is not known.

Assay used: immunoSEQ multiplex PCR; TCRdb lists only in-frame clones, some missing. The sample yields 5,500 to 7,000 clones, approximately 74% seen once. General observations from the study: About 45% of tumor TCR clonotypes were also found in blood.

The gene calls are TRBV6-5 and TRBJ1-6, with TRBD1 identical over 8 bases. The source of this sequence is a human donor with basal cell carcinoma. Material: tumor tissue, obtained before anti-PD-1 treatment. This chain's CDR3 is CASSSRQGLNSPLHF. The DNA for the CDR3 is TGTGCCAGCAGTTCCCGACAGGGGTTAAATTCACCCCTCCACTTT.